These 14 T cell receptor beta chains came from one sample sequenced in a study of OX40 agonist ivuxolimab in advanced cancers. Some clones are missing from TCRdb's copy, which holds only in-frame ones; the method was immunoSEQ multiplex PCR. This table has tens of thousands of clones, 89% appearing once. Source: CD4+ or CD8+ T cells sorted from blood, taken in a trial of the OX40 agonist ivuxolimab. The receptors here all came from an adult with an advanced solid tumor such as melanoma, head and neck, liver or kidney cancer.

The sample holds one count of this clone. For the CDR3, the DNA is TGTGCCACCCGACAGGGGGCAGGGGATACGCAGTATTTT. Its translation is CATRQGAGDTQYF. The chain recombines TRBV6-5 with TRBJ2-3; 10 bases line up with TRBD1. This CDR3 region has 13 residues. Trimming removed 10 bases from V and 6 bases from J; junction bases left unmatched: 7. CDR1 and CDR2 (germline): MNHEY, SVGAGI.

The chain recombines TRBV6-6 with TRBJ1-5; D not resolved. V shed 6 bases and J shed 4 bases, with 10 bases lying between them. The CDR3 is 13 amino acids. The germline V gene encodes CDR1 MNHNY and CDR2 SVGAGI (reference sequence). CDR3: CASREQRNQPQHF. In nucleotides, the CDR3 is TGTGCCAGCAGGGAACAGCGGAATCAGCCCCAGCATTTT.

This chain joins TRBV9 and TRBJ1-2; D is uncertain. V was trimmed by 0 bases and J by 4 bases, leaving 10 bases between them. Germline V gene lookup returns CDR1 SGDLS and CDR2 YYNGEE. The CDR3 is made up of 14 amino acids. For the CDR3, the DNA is TGTGCCAGCAGCGTAGATTACAGCACCTATGGCTACACCTTC. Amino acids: CASSVDYSTYGYTF.

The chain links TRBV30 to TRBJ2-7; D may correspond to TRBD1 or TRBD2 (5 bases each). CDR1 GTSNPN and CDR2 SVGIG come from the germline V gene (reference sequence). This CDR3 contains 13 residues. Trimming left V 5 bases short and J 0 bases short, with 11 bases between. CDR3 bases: TGTGCCTGGGACCGGGACCACTCCTACGAGCAGTACTTC. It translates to CAWDRDHSYEQYF.

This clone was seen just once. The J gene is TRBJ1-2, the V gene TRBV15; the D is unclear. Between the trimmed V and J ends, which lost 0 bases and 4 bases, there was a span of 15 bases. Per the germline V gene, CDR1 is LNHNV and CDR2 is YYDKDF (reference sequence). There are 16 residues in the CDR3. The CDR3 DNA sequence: TGTGCCACCAGCAGAGAGCGGGATCGCTGGGGCTATGGCTACACCTTC. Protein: CATSRERDRWGYGYTF. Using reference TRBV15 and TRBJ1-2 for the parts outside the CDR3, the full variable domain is DAMVIQNPRYQVTQFGKPVTLSCSQTLNHNVMYWYQQKSSQAPKLLFHYYDKDFNNEADTPDNFQSRRPNTSFCFLDIRSPGLGDTAMYLCATSRERDRWGYGYTFGSGTRLTVV.

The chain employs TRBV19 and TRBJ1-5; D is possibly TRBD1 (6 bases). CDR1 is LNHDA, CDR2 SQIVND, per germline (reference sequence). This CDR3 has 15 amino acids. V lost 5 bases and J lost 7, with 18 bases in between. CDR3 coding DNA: TGTGCCAGTAGTTTGGCCCGACAGGAAGGACAGCCCCAGCATTTT. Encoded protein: CASSLARQEGQPQHF. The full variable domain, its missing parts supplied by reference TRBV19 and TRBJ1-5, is DGGITQSPKYLFRKEGQNVTLSCEQNLNHDAMYWYRQDPGQGLRLIYYSQIVNDFQKGDIAEGYSVSREKKESFPLTVTSAQKNPTAFYLCASSLARQEGQPQHFGDGTRLSIL.

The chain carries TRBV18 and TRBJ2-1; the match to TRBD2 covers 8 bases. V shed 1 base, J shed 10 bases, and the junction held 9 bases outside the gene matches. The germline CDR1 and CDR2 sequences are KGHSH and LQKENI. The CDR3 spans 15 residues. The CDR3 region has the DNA TGTGCCAGCTCACCACAGAGCGGGAGACTCGGCGAGCAGTTCTTC. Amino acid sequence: CASSPQSGRLGEQFF.

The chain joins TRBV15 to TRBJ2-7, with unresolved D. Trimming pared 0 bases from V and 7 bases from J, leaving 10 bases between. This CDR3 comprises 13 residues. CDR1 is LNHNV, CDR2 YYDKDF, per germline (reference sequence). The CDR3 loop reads CATSRDLDREQYF. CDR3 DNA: TGTGCCACCAGCAGAGACCTGGATCGTGAGCAGTACTTC.

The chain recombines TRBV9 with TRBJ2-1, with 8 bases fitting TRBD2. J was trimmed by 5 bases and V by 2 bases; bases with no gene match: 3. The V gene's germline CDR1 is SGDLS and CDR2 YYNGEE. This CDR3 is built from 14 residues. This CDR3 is CASSVTSGDNEQFF. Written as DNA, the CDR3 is TGTGCCAGCAGCGTTACTAGCGGAGACAATGAGCAGTTCTTC.

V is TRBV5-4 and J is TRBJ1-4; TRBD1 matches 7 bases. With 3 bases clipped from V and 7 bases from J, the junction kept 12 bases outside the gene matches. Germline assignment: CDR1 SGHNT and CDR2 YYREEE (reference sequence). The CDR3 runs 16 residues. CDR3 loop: CASSSRWETGSEKLFF. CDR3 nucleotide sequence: TGTGCCAGCAGCTCACGTTGGGAGACAGGGAGTGAAAAACTGTTTTTT.

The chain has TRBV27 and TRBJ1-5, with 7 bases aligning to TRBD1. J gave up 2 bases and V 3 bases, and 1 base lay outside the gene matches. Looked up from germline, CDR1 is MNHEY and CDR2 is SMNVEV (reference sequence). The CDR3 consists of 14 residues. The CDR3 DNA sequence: TGTGCCAGCAGTTTTACAGGGGGCAATCAGCCCCAGCATTTT. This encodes CASSFTGGNQPQHF.

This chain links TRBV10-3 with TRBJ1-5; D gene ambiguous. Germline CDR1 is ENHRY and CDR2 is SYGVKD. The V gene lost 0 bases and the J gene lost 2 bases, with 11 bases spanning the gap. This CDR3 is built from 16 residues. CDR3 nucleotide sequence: TGTGCCATCAGTGAGTCGATGGGTTCAGGCAATCAGCCCCAGCATTTT. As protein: CAISESMGSGNQPQHF.

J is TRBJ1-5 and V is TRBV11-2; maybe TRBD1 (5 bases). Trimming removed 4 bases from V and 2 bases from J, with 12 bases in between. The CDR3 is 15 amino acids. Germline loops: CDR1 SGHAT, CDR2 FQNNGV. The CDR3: CASSYFRGRNQPQHF. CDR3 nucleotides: TGTGCCAGCAGCTACTTTCGGGGACGCAATCAGCCCCAGCATTTT.

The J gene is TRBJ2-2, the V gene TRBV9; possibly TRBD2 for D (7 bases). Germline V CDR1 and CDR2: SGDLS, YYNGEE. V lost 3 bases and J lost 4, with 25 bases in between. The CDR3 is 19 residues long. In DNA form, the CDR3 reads TGTGCCAGCAGCGGTATTCAATTCCCCTTCGGGGGGCGCACCGGGGAGCTGTTTTTT. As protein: CASSGIQFPFGGRTGELFF.